The clone carrying this TCR beta chain was seen many times. This sample was included in a study of regulatory T cells in long-lasting Graves disease. Looking at the study overall: The study enrolled newly diagnosed Graves' patients on antithyroid drugs under 3 months.

Regarding time point: newly diagnosed GD, antithyroid drugs for less than 3 months. The TCR library was prepared using RNA isolated from PBMCs. HTBI primers from iRepertoire and Arm-PCR of CDR3 regions yielded the TCR beta libraries. TCRdb passed the multiplex PCR reads through MiXCR, listing each CDR3 protein once. The sample records a few hundred thousand distinct CDR3 sequences, roughly a fifth being singletons. Germline loops: CDR1 SGHRS, CDR2 YFSETQ. This CDR3 region has 16 residues. The V gene end was trimmed by 4 bases and the J gene end by 1 base; junction bases not matched to a gene: 7. Separately, the same data were catalogued under a study of T cells in Graves' hyperthyroidism and ophthalmopathy.

The source was peripheral blood mononuclear cells (PBMCs), collected at new diagnosis, from a patient treated with antithyroid drugs. The origin of this receptor is a woman in her twenties or thirties with Graves disease. V and J are TRBV5-1 and TRBJ2-1; 8 bases line up with TRBD1. CDR3 in DNA: TGCGCCAGCAGCCCCGTGACAGGGGTATCCTACAATGAGCAGTTCTTC. This codes for CASSPVTGVSYNEQFF.